This record looks at one TCR beta chain sequence and its context. A far larger clone is one base from this, pointing to a likely read error. The sample originates from a study of shared clonotypes between healthy human individuals. The assay was immunoSEQ multiplex PCR, and TCRdb's table has in-frame clones only and misses some. This table holds some 490,000 clones, around 85% found once. The CDR3 sequence is 13 residues long. Germline CDR1 reads GTSNPN; CDR2 reads SVGIG (reference sequence). Sequenced material: PBMCs. The receptor was derived from a woman aged 40 to 50 in good health. Some clones in this sample may be carry-over from other donors' samples. The J gene is TRBJ1-6, the V gene TRBV30; 7 bases fit TRBD1. CDR3 in amino acids: CAWRRQGNSHLHF. CDR3 nucleotides: TGTGCCTGGAGACGACAGGGTAATTCACACCTCCACTTT.